These 18 T cell receptor beta chains came from one sample sequenced in a study of blood T cell repertoires in COVID-19. Generated by immunoSEQ multiplex PCR, the TCRdb table keeps only in-frame clones and is missing some. Here the sample spans a few hundred thousand clones, around 89% being singletons. The sample comprised peripheral blood. These receptors all stem from a man between 40 and 49 years old with acute or convalescent COVID-19.

The CDR3 DNA sequence: TGTGCCAGCAGTTTATCGATGACAGGGGCCGAGCAGTACTTC. Translated: CASSLSMTGAEQYF. The chain has TRBV27 and TRBJ2-7; 8 bases align to TRBD1. This CDR3 contains 14 residues. Germline V gene lookup returns CDR1 MNHEY and CDR2 SMNVEV (reference sequence). Losses at the gene ends were 0 bases for V and 6 bases for J; bases not matched to a gene: 4.

The rearrangement uses TRBV5-1 and TRBJ2-7; maybe TRBD2 (6 bases). Germline CDR1 reads SGHRS; CDR2 reads YFSETQ. The CDR3 spans 14 residues. Trimming left V 4 bases short and J 3 bases short, with 14 bases between. The CDR3 loop reads CASSPGRYNYEQYF. In DNA, the CDR3 is TGCGCCAGCAGCCCCGGGAGATACAACTACGAGCAGTACTTC.

This chain's CDR3 is CASSTGTGGRSNQPQHF. The CDR3 coding sequence is TGTGCCAGCAGCACCGGGACAGGGGGTAGGAGCAATCAGCCCCAGCATTTT. The chain links TRBV9 to TRBJ1-5; TRBD1 matches 11 bases. Germline V gene lookup returns CDR1 SGDLS and CDR2 YYNGEE. Losses at the gene ends were 4 bases for V and 1 base for J; bases not matched to a gene: 7. This CDR3 comprises 17 residues.

This clone was detected only once. The CDR3 spells CASSFGVIHEQFF. Written as DNA, the CDR3 is TGTGCCAGCAGTTTCGGGGTTATCCATGAGCAGTTCTTC. The chain joins TRBV27 to TRBJ2-1; D perhaps matches TRBD2 (5 bases). Trimming removed 3 bases from V and 8 bases from J, with 11 bases in between. Germline lookup yields CDR1 MNHEY and CDR2 SMNVEV (reference sequence). This CDR3 spans 13 amino acids.

J is TRBJ2-7 and V is TRBV9, with 11 bases aligning to TRBD1. V dropped 3 bases and J dropped 6; count of bases not matched to a gene: 5. CDR3 length equals 14 residues. The germline V gene encodes CDR1 SGDLS and CDR2 YYNGEE. The CDR3 sequence is CASSAYGTGGEQYF. CDR3 in DNA: TGTGCCAGCAGCGCATACGGGACAGGGGGCGAGCAGTACTTC.

The J gene is TRBJ2-3, the V gene TRBV6-2 or TRBV6-3, with 14 positions matching TRBD2. Germline CDR1 is MNHEY and CDR2 is SVGEGT. The CDR3 has 16 amino acids. J gave up 2 bases and V 6 bases, and 4 bases lay outside the gene matches. The CDR3 sequence: CASSWTSGGTTDTQYF. Written as DNA, the CDR3 is TGTGCCAGCAGCTGGACTAGCGGGGGGACCACAGATACGCAGTATTTT.

The chain has TRBV5-6 and TRBJ2-3; perhaps TRBD2 as D (6 bases). Looked up from germline, CDR1 is SGHDT and CDR2 is YYEEEE. The CDR3 sequence is 17 residues long. Trimming left V 8 bases short and J 1 base short, with 23 bases between. The CDR3 DNA sequence: TGTGCCAGACGTAGCCTCAGCGGGCGGGGCGGCACAGATACGCAGTATTTT. Translating gives CARRSLSGRGGTDTQYF.

This rearrangement joins TRBV6-5 to TRBJ1-2; 7 bases are shared with TRBD1. The trim removed 5 bases at V and 4 bases at J, leaving 4 bases unmatched. The CDR3 loop spans 13 amino acids. CDR1 and CDR2 from the germline V gene are MNHEY and SVGAGI. In nucleotides, the CDR3 is TGTGCCAGCAGTCTGGGACAGTTCTATGGCTACACCTTC. Translation gives CASSLGQFYGYTF.

The chain recombines TRBV7-2 with TRBJ2-5, with D maybe TRBD2 (5 bases). The CDR3 contains 14 residues. Germline assignment: CDR1 SGHTA and CDR2 FQGNSA. The V end was cut by 6 bases, the J end by 7 bases, with 18 bases between. The CDR3 here is CASSSGLAGATQYF. The DNA of the CDR3 is TGTGCCAGCAGTTCCGGACTGGCTGGTGCGACCCAGTACTTC.

V and J are TRBV27 and TRBJ2-2; no firm D call. The CDR3 loop spans 12 amino acids. V was clipped by 6 bases and J by 4 bases, with 6 bases between them. Germline V gives CDR1 MNHEY, CDR2 SMNVEV (reference sequence). CDR3 DNA sequence: TGTGCCAGCAGCCCCCTCACCGGGGAGCTGTTTTTT. Translating it yields CASSPLTGELFF.

The chain recombines TRBV7-2 with TRBJ1-6; 9 nucleotides align to TRBD1. This CDR3 is 15 amino acids long. V shed 3 bases, J shed 9 bases, and the junction held 6 bases outside the gene matches. Germline values: CDR1 SGHTA, CDR2 FQGNSA. CDR3 DNA sequence: TGTGCCAGCAGCTTGATACAGGGGGCTTTTTCACCCCTCCACTTT. Protein sequence: CASSLIQGAFSPLHF.

J is TRBJ2-3 and V is TRBV2; a possible D gene is TRBD2 (6 bases). Germline CDR1 and CDR2: SNHLY and FYNNEI. V was pared by 6 bases and J by 5 bases, with 21 bases between. The CDR3 runs 16 residues. DNA for the CDR3: TGTGCCAGCAGGGACCCCGGGGGTAGACTGGAAGATACGCAGTATTTT. Its translation: CASRDPGGRLEDTQYF.

This sequence joins TRBV3-1 (or the pseudogene TRBV3-2) and TRBJ2-3; D might be TRBD2 (5 bases). The CDR3 consists of 17 residues. Looked up from germline, CDR1 is LGHDT and CDR2 is YNNKEL (reference sequence). Trimming removed 0 bases from V and 0 bases from J, with 13 bases in between. For the CDR3, the DNA is TGTGCCAGCAGCCAAGATCTGGCGGGCGGCAGCACAGATACGCAGTATTTT. It is translated as CASSQDLAGGSTDTQYF.

This rearrangement joins TRBV9 to TRBJ1-2, with unresolved D. There are 12 residues in the CDR3. V dropped 0 bases and J dropped 8 bases, with 8 bases sitting between them. Germline V lookup: CDR1 SGDLS, CDR2 YYNGEE. The CDR3 spells CASSVGTGGYTF. DNA for the CDR3: TGTGCCAGCAGCGTAGGAACGGGGGGCTACACCTTC.

The chain uses TRBV6-5 and TRBJ1-1; a weak D match, TRBD1 (5 bases). The CDR3 extends over 15 amino acids. The V end lost 2 bases, the J end lost 2 bases, and 12 bases lay between the germline ends. Looked up from germline, CDR1 is MNHEY and CDR2 is SVGAGI. DNA of the CDR3: TGTGCCAGCAGTTACCTGCTAGGGGAAAACACTGAAGCTTTCTTT. This gives the protein CASSYLLGENTEAFF.

This clone was counted a single time. The rearrangement joins TRBV15 to TRBJ2-5, with D possibly TRBD2 on 7 matching bases. The V gene lost 0 bases and the J gene lost 3 bases, with 11 bases spanning the gap. The CDR3 is 15 amino acids. Germline V CDR1 and CDR2: LNHNV, YYDKDF (reference sequence). The CDR3 loop reads CATSRDPGGKETQYF. For the CDR3, the DNA is TGTGCCACCAGCAGAGATCCGGGGGGCAAAGAGACCCAGTACTTC.

This clone was seen just once. The chain recombines TRBV28 with TRBJ2-1; the match to TRBD1 covers 11 bases. Germline CDR1 is MDHEN and CDR2 is SYDVKM. The ends lost 6 bases at V and 7 bases at J; junction bases unmatched: 8. The CDR3 sequence is 15 residues long. The CDR3 sequence is CASSRGQGAWNEQFF. The CDR3 DNA reads as TGTGCCAGCAGCCGCGGACAGGGGGCATGGAATGAGCAGTTCTTC.

This clone has only a few counts. The chain employs TRBV2 and TRBJ1-6; D remains unclear. CDR1 SNHLY and CDR2 FYNNEI come from the germline V gene. Between the trimmed V and J ends, which lost 6 bases and 13 bases, there was a span of 13 bases. The CDR3 runs to 12 residues. The CDR3 nucleotides read TGTGCCAGCAGAACGGGGTTTGTCCCCCTCCACTTT. It is translated as CASRTGFVPLHF.